The 10 T cell receptor beta chains below come from one sample, sequenced in a study of beta chain features in type 1 diabetes. What was sequenced were expressed TCRB transcripts, since all of the isolated RNA had been reverse transcribed. TCRdb's copy holds only in-frame clones and misses some; the assay was immunoSEQ multiplex PCR. The sample lists hundreds of thousands of clones; less than 15% were seen once. The sequenced material came from central memory CD4+ T cells from blood. The source is a man aged 25 to 40 in good health.

The chain links TRBV5-1 to TRBJ1-1, with D uncertain. The germline V gene encodes CDR1 SGHRS and CDR2 YFSETQ. This CDR3 comprises 14 residues. Trimming removed 1 base from V and 0 bases from J, with 7 bases in between. DNA of the CDR3: TGCGCCAGCAGCTTGCGGCAGGTGAACACTGAAGCTTTCTTT. Its protein is CASSLRQVNTEAFF.

There are a few counts of this clone. The chain is built from TRBV7-9 and TRBJ2-1, with 7 bases that match TRBD2. CDR1 SEHNR and CDR2 FQNEAQ come from the germline V gene (reference sequence). The CDR3 spans 15 residues. The trim removed 5 bases at V and 8 bases at J, leaving 12 bases unmatched. In DNA form, the CDR3 reads TGTGCCAGCAGCCGAGCGGGAACTAGCGACCATGAGCAGTTCTTC. Translating it yields CASSRAGTSDHEQFF.

This clone was counted only a few times. The V and J genes are TRBV20-1 and TRBJ1-6; D might be TRBD1 (6 bases). Looked up from germline, CDR1 is DFQATT and CDR2 is SNEGSKA (reference sequence). The length of the CDR3 is 10 residues. Trimming took off 6 bases at V and 14 bases at J, with 11 bases between the two ends. The chain's CDR3 is CSAIHRALHF. The CDR3 nucleotides are TGCAGTGCGATCCACAGGGCCCTCCACTTT.

This clone turned up a few times. This rearrangement joins TRBV4-3 to TRBJ2-1; 7 bases line up with TRBD2. V lost 4 bases and J lost 10; bases outside the gene matches: 7. The germline gives CDR1 LGHNA, CDR2 YSLEER. The CDR3 runs to 13 residues. The CDR3 region has the DNA TGCGCCAGCAGCCCTGGACTAGAGTACGAGCAGTTCTTC. Amino acids: CASSPGLEYEQFF.

This clone was detected a few times. The rearrangement links TRBV30 to TRBJ2-7; D is ambiguous. This CDR3 contains 13 residues. Trimming took off 0 bases at V and 0 bases at J, with 6 bases between the two ends. From germline, CDR1 is GTSNPN and CDR2 SVGIG (reference sequence). The chain's CDR3 is CAWSVGPSYEQYV. The CDR3 bases are TGTGCCTGGAGTGTAGGGCCCTCCTACGAGCAGTACGTC.

The gene calls are TRBV5-6 and TRBJ2-2, with D hard to call. The V and J ends lost 0 bases and 4 bases respectively, with 10 bases between them. Per the germline V gene, CDR1 is SGHDT and CDR2 is YYEEEE. This CDR3 contains 15 residues. The CDR3 is CASSLVGRSTGELFF. CDR3 in DNA: TGTGCCAGCAGCTTGGTGGGCCGTAGCACCGGGGAGCTGTTTTTT.

This clone was recorded many times. The rearrangement uses TRBV4-2 and TRBJ1-3; D remains ambiguous. Trimming pared 0 bases from V and 0 bases from J, leaving 12 bases between. Germline lookup yields CDR1 LGHNA and CDR2 YNFKEQ. There are 17 residues in the CDR3. CDR3 region: CASSQDSGSASGNTIYF. Here the CDR3 DNA reads TGTGCCAGCAGCCAAGATAGTGGGTCAGCCTCTGGAAACACCATATATTTT.

This clone was seen more than once but under ten times. One base separates it from a far larger clone, so it is likely a read error. The chain links TRBV30 to TRBJ2-3; TRBD2 is a possible D gene (5 bases). V shed 3 bases and J shed 6 bases, with 16 bases lying between them. Germline V gives CDR1 GTSNPN, CDR2 SVGIG (reference sequence). The CDR3 is 14 amino acids. The CDR3 DNA sequence: TGTGCCTGGAGGGTAGAGCGGAGTGGGGATACGCAGTATTTT. This encodes CAWRVERSGDTQYF.

Concerning this clone: A read error may explain this, as a much larger clone is one base away. V is TRBV11-3 and J is TRBJ1-1; no clear D gene. CDR1 SGHNT and CDR2 YENEEA come from the germline V gene. The length of the CDR3 is 13 residues. Trimming took off 2 bases at V and 1 base at J, with 5 bases between the two ends. DNA of the CDR3: TGTGCCAGCAGCTTATTGACGAACACTGAAGCTTTCTTT. It translates to CASSLLTNTEAFF. The full variable domain, rest sourced from reference TRBV11-3 and TRBJ1-1, is EAGVVQSPRYKIIEKKQPVAFWCNPISGHNTLYWYLQNLGQGPELLIRYENEEAVDDSQLPKDRFSAERLKGVDSTLKIQPAELGDSAVYLCASSLLTNTEAFFGQGTRLTVV.

This clone was counted ten times or more. Other DNA sequences of this sample code for an identical CDR3. The genes are TRBV2 and TRBJ2-6; D is unresolved. Germline loops: CDR1 SNHLY, CDR2 FYNNEI. The CDR3 loop spans 12 amino acids. The V gene lost 5 bases and the J gene lost 4 bases, with 3 bases spanning the gap. The CDR3 reads CASSTGANVLTF. The CDR3 coding sequence is TGTGCCAGCAGTACAGGGGCCAACGTCCTGACTTTC.